These T cell receptor beta chains were read from a single sample in a study of post-analysis software for immune sequencing data. TCRdb reprocessed the PCR reads via MiXCR and lists one record per CDR3 protein. The sample carries over 150,000 distinct CDR3 sequences, approximately 28% recorded once. Source material: blood. These receptors were collected from a girl aged 5-17 years with multiple sclerosis. Both conserved end residues are part of each CDR3. Each record gives: CDR3 DNA, CDR3 protein, D gene, V gene, clone size, J gene. The D gene is left open where the match is weak. Clone size is given for some rows only: seen once, a few or many times, or a class if the clone is expanded.

CDR3nt: TGTGCCAGCAGTTCCTTCTACGAGCAGTACTTC
CDR3aa: CASSSFYEQYF
d_gene: NA
v_gene: TRBV27
abundance: many
j_gene: TRBJ2-7

CDR3nt: TGTGCCAGCAGTTTTCAGGGGGGATACTACGAGCAGTACTTC
CDR3aa: CASSFQGGYYEQYF
d_gene: NA
v_gene: TRBV27
abundance: many
j_gene: TRBJ2-7

CDR3nt: TGCGCCAGCAGCTTCAGGGATATCCGAACAGGGATCCAAGGGACCCAGTACTTC
CDR3aa: CASSFRDIRTGIQGTQYF
d_gene: NA
v_gene: TRBV5-1
abundance: NA
j_gene: TRBJ2-5

CDR3nt: TGTGCCGGCAGCGTCGGACTAGCGGTTAATGAGCAGTTCTTC
CDR3aa: CAGSVGLAVNEQFF
d_gene: TRBD2
v_gene: TRBV9
abundance: NA
j_gene: TRBJ2-1

CDR3nt: TGTGCCAGCAGCCAAGAGGTGAGGGAGACCCAGTACTTC
CDR3aa: CASSQEVRETQYF
d_gene: NA
v_gene: TRBV14
abundance: NA
j_gene: TRBJ2-5

CDR3nt: TGTGCCGGCAGTGCCATCTACGAGCAGTACTTC
CDR3aa: CAGSAIYEQYF
d_gene: NA
v_gene: TRBV28
abundance: few
j_gene: TRBJ2-7

CDR3nt: TGTGCCAGCAGCCAGTCGGGACGCCATGGCTACACCTTC
CDR3aa: CASSQSGRHGYTF
d_gene: NA
v_gene: TRBV14
abundance: NA
j_gene: TRBJ1-2

CDR3nt: TGTGCCAGCAGCGTAGAGGCGGGAGCTCAGTACTTC
CDR3aa: CASSVEAGAQYF
d_gene: TRBD2
v_gene: TRBV9
abundance: NA
j_gene: TRBJ2-7

CDR3nt: TGCAGTGCTAGAGATAGTAGCCTGAGATCCTATGGCTACACCTTC
CDR3aa: CSARDSSLRSYGYTF
d_gene: NA
v_gene: TRBV20-1
abundance: NA
j_gene: TRBJ1-2

CDR3nt: TGCAGCGTTGAGGGGACTAGCGGGAGTGTCGACGAGCAGTTCTTC
CDR3aa: CSVEGTSGSVDEQFF
d_gene: TRBD2
v_gene: TRBV29-1
abundance: NA
j_gene: TRBJ2-1

CDR3nt: TGTGCCATCAGTGAGGGACAGGGCGGTGAGCAGTTCTTC
CDR3aa: CAISEGQGGEQFF
d_gene: TRBD1
v_gene: TRBV10-3
abundance: many
j_gene: TRBJ2-1

CDR3nt: TGTGCCAGCAGTCCCCGGGACAGGGGGCCGGCACCCCTCCACTTT
CDR3aa: CASSPRDRGPAPLHF
d_gene: TRBD1
v_gene: TRBV27
abundance: few
j_gene: TRBJ1-6

CDR3nt: TGTGCCACCAGCAGCATAGGCGGGACGGGCAATCAGCCCCAGCATTTT
CDR3aa: CATSSIGGTGNQPQHF
d_gene: NA
v_gene: TRBV15
abundance: NA
j_gene: TRBJ1-5

CDR3nt: TGTGCCAGCAGCAAGGGACAGGGGGCCGTCCACGAGCAGTACTTC
CDR3aa: CASSKGQGAVHEQYF
d_gene: TRBD1
v_gene: TRBV12-3/TRBV12-4
abundance: many
j_gene: TRBJ2-7

CDR3nt: TGTGCCAGCAGCTTGCCAGACCAAGAGACCCAGTACTTC
CDR3aa: CASSLPDQETQYF
d_gene: NA
v_gene: TRBV5-6
abundance: few
j_gene: TRBJ2-5

CDR3nt: TGTGCCAGCAGCCGAAATAGCAATCAGCCCCAGCATTTT
CDR3aa: CASSRNSNQPQHF
d_gene: NA
v_gene: TRBV14
abundance: NA
j_gene: TRBJ1-5

CDR3nt: TGTGCCAGCAGTCTAGCGGGGTACGAGCAGTACTTC
CDR3aa: CASSLAGYEQYF
d_gene: TRBD2
v_gene: TRBV12-3/TRBV12-4
abundance: many
j_gene: TRBJ2-7

CDR3nt: TGTGCCAGCTCACCTCTAGAGGGGGGCGGCCCTGAAGCTTTCTTT
CDR3aa: CASSPLEGGGPEAFF
d_gene: NA
v_gene: TRBV18
abundance: NA
j_gene: TRBJ1-1

CDR3nt: TGTGCCAGCAGCCAGGACAGGGGCGCGTTGACTGGAGCTTTCTTT
CDR3aa: CASSQDRGALTGAFF
d_gene: TRBD1
v_gene: TRBV7-9
abundance: NA
j_gene: TRBJ1-1

CDR3nt: TGTGCCAGCAGCGAAAGCCGCGATAGCAATCAGCCCCAGCATTTT
CDR3aa: CASSESRDSNQPQHF
d_gene: NA
v_gene: TRBV9
abundance: NA
j_gene: TRBJ1-5

CDR3nt: TGTGCCAGCATCTTAACCCGAGGAGCGTTCTTAGGTGGCTACACCTTC
CDR3aa: CASILTRGAFLGGYTF
d_gene: NA
v_gene: TRBV7-2
abundance: few
j_gene: TRBJ1-2

CDR3nt: TGTGCCAGCACACCCCACGCTTCTCGCGGAGTGCCTGAAGCTTTCTTT
CDR3aa: CASTPHASRGVPEAFF
d_gene: NA
v_gene: TRBV27
abundance: NA
j_gene: TRBJ1-1

CDR3nt: TGTGCCAGCAGCCATAGCGGGAGGCCCGACAATGAGCAGTTCTTC
CDR3aa: CASSHSGRPDNEQFF
d_gene: TRBD2
v_gene: TRBV6-6
abundance: few
j_gene: TRBJ2-1

CDR3nt: TGCAGTGCTCCGACGGGGAGAGAGACCCAGTACTTC
CDR3aa: CSAPTGRETQYF
d_gene: NA
v_gene: TRBV20-1
abundance: many
j_gene: TRBJ2-5

CDR3nt: TGCGCCAGCAGCCAAGAGGGGTGGAGCTCCTACAATGAGCAGTTCTTC
CDR3aa: CASSQEGWSSYNEQFF
d_gene: NA
v_gene: TRBV4-1
abundance: few
j_gene: TRBJ2-1

CDR3nt: TGTGCCAGCACCAGATTCGTCCTGAACACTGAAGCTTTCTTT
CDR3aa: CASTRFVLNTEAFF
d_gene: NA
v_gene: TRBV7-2
abundance: few
j_gene: TRBJ1-1

CDR3nt: TGTGCCAGCAGCTTAGTTGGTAACAATGAGCAGTTCTTC
CDR3aa: CASSLVGNNEQFF
d_gene: NA
v_gene: TRBV7-2
abundance: few
j_gene: TRBJ2-1

CDR3nt: TGTGCCAGCAGTTCTCAAGACTTAGCCTACAATGAGCAGTTCTTC
CDR3aa: CASSSQDLAYNEQFF
d_gene: NA
v_gene: TRBV12-3/TRBV12-4
abundance: many
j_gene: TRBJ2-1

CDR3nt: TGTGCCAGCATCCTAGCCCGACAGGGAGGCACAGATACGCAGTATTTT
CDR3aa: CASILARQGGTDTQYF
d_gene: TRBD1
v_gene: TRBV11-2
abundance: many
j_gene: TRBJ2-3

CDR3nt: TGTGCCAGCAGTTTATTCGCGGGAGGGTCCTACAATGAGCAGTTCTTC
CDR3aa: CASSLFAGGSYNEQFF
d_gene: TRBD2
v_gene: TRBV27
abundance: once
j_gene: TRBJ2-1

CDR3nt: TGTGCCATCAGTGTCCAGGGACAGGTTTTCTCTGGGGCCAACGTCCTGACTTTC
CDR3aa: CAISVQGQVFSGANVLTF
d_gene: TRBD1
v_gene: TRBV10-3
abundance: many
j_gene: TRBJ2-6

CDR3nt: TGTGCCAGCAGTCCCCAGACAGGGGCGGGCACTGAAGCTTTCTTT
CDR3aa: CASSPQTGAGTEAFF
d_gene: TRBD1
v_gene: TRBV12-3/TRBV12-4
abundance: NA
j_gene: TRBJ1-1

CDR3nt: TGTGCCAGCAGTTTACGTGGATTCGATGAGCAGTTCTTC
CDR3aa: CASSLRGFDEQFF
d_gene: NA
v_gene: TRBV12-3/TRBV12-4
abundance: many
j_gene: TRBJ2-1

CDR3nt: TGTGCCATCACGAAGGGGCAACCCTATGGCTACACCTTC
CDR3aa: CAITKGQPYGYTF
d_gene: NA
v_gene: TRBV10-3
abundance: many
j_gene: TRBJ1-2

CDR3nt: TGTGCCATCAGATACGACAGTTTCAGGCCCGAAGGCACAGATACGCAGTATTTT
CDR3aa: CAIRYDSFRPEGTDTQYF
d_gene: NA
v_gene: TRBV10-3
abundance: once
j_gene: TRBJ2-3

CDR3nt: TGTGCCAGCAGCTTAGGTTGGAAAGAGACCCAGTACTTC
CDR3aa: CASSLGWKETQYF
d_gene: NA
v_gene: TRBV7-8
abundance: many
j_gene: TRBJ2-5

CDR3nt: TGTGCCAGCGCCGGACAGGGATTTGACTATGGCTACACCTTC
CDR3aa: CASAGQGFDYGYTF
d_gene: TRBD1
v_gene: TRBV18
abundance: NA
j_gene: TRBJ1-2

CDR3nt: TGTGCCAGCAGGTTCGTACCATCCTACGAGCAGTACTTC
CDR3aa: CASRFVPSYEQYF
d_gene: NA
v_gene: TRBV27
abundance: NA
j_gene: TRBJ2-7

CDR3nt: TGTGCCAGCAGCGCAGGGGTCAGCACAGATACGCAGTATTTT
CDR3aa: CASSAGVSTDTQYF
d_gene: NA
v_gene: TRBV9
abundance: many
j_gene: TRBJ2-3

CDR3nt: TGTGCCAGCAGCTTAGCAAAGCAGGGGGACTACGAGCAGTTCTTC
CDR3aa: CASSLAKQGDYEQFF
d_gene: NA
v_gene: TRBV11-2
abundance: NA
j_gene: TRBJ2-1

CDR3nt: TGCAGCGTTCAAAAAGCGGCGTTCCTAGGGGAGCAGTTCTTC
CDR3aa: CSVQKAAFLGEQFF
d_gene: NA
v_gene: TRBV29-1
abundance: NA
j_gene: TRBJ2-1

CDR3nt: TGTGCCTCCAGACAGGGGGCGCACACCGGGGAGCTGTTTTTT
CDR3aa: CASRQGAHTGELFF
d_gene: TRBD1
v_gene: TRBV30
abundance: NA
j_gene: TRBJ2-2